The clone carrying this T cell receptor beta chain came up a few times. The data were obtained in a study of identical twins. TCRdb recomputed calls from the 5' RACE reads with MiXCR, one row per CDR3 protein. The table lists 600,000 to 700,000 distinct CDR3 sequences, over 20% of them singletons. The CDR3 is made up of 14 amino acids. Germline V gene sequence: CDR1 MNHNS, CDR2 SASEGT. J was trimmed by 2 bases and V by 6 bases; bases with no gene match: 4. This same sample was also part of a study on T cells expressing NK-cell markers.

The chain joins TRBV6-1 to TRBJ1-1, with 9 positions matching TRBD1. The sequenced material came from PBMCs. This TCR was recovered from a young woman in good health. The CDR3 loop reads CASRGDRVNTEAFF. In nucleotides, the CDR3 is TGTGCCAGCAGAGGGGACAGGGTCAACACTGAAGCTTTCTTT.